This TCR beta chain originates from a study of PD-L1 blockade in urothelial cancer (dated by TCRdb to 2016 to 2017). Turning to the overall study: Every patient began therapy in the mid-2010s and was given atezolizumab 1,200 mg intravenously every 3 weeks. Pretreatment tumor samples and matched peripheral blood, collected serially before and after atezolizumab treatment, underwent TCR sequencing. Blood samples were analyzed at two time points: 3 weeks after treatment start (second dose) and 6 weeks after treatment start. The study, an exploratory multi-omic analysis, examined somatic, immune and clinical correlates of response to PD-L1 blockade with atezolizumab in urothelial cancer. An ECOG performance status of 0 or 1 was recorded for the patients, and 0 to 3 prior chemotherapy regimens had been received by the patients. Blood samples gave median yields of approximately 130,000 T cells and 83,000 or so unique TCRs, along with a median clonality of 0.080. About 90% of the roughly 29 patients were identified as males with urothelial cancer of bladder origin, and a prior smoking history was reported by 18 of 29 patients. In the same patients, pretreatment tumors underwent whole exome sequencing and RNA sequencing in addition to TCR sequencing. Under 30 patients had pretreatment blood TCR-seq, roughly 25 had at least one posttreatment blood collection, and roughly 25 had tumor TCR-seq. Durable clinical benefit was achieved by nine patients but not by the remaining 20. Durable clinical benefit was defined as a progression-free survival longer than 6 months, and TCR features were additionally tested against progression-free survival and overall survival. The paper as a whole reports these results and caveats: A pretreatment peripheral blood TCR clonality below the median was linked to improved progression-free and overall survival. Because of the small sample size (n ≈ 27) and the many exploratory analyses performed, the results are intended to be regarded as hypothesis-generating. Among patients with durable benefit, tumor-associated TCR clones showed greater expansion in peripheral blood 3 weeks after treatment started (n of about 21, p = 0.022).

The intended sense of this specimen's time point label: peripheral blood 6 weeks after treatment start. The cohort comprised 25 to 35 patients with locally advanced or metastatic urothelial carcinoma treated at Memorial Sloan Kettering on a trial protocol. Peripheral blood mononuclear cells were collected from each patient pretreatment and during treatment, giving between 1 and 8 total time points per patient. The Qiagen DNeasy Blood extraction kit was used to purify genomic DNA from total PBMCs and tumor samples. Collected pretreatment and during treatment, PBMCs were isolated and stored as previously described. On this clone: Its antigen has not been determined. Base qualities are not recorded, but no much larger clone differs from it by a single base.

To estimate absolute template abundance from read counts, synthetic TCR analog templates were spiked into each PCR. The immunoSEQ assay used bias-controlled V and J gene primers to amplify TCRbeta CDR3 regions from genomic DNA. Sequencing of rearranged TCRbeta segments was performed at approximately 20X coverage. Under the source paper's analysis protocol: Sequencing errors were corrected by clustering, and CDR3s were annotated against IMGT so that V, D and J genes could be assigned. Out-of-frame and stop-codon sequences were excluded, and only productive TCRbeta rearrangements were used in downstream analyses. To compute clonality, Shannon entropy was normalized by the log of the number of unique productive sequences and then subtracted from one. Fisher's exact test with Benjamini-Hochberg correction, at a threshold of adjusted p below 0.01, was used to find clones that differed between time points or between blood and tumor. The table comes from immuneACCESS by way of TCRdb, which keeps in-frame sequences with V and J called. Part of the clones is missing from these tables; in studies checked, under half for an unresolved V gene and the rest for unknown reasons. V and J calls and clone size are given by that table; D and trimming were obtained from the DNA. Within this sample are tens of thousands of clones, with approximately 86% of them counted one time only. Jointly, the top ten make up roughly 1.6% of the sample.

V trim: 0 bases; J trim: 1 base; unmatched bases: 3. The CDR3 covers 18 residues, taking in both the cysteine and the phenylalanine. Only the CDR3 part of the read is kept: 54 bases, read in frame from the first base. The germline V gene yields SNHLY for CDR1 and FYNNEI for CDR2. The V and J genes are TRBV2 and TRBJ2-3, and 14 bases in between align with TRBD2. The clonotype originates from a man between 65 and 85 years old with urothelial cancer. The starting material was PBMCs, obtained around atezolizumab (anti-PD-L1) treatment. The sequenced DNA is TGTGCCAGCAGTGAAGCGCGGGGACTAGCGGGAGGCACAGATACGCAGTATTTT. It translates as CASSEARGLAGGTDTQYF.